The rows below give T cell receptor beta chains drawn from one sample of a study of cytomegalovirus exposure and HLA in healthy donors. Only in-frame clones appear in the TCRdb table, and some are missing; sequencing was by immunoSEQ multiplex PCR. The table includes 200,000 or so clones, roughly nine tenths detected once. What was sequenced was PBMCs. These receptors came from a girl less than two years old in good health and CMV-seronegative. The CDR3 runs from the conserved cysteine through the conserved F or W. The D gene is left open where the match is weak. Only some rows state a clone size, as once, few, many or a class for expanded clones.

v_gene	j_gene	d_gene	abundance	CDR3nt	CDR3aa
TRBV19	TRBJ2-7	NA	few	TGTGCCAGTAGTCATCCCGCGGGACGTCCCTACGAGCAGTACTTC	CASSHPAGRPYEQYF
TRBV30	TRBJ1-2	NA	NA	TGTGCCTGGAGTGTACAAACAGGCTATGGCTACACCTTC	CAWSVQTGYGYTF
TRBV27	TRBJ2-2	NA	NA	TGTGCCAGCAGTGAACTAGCATACACCGGGGAGCTGTTTTTT	CASSELAYTGELFF
TRBV5-1	TRBJ2-7	NA	NA	TGCGCCAGCAGCTTGGGAGCGGCGGGGCTCTCCTACGAGCAGTACTTC	CASSLGAAGLSYEQYF
TRBV6-5	TRBJ1-2	NA	NA	TGTGCCAGCAGTTACTCGATCCAGGGCGGTGGCTACACCTTC	CASSYSIQGGGYTF
TRBV11-2	TRBJ2-5	TRBD2	once	TGTGCCAGCAGCTCAAGACTAGCCCAAGAGACCCAGTACTTC	CASSSRLAQETQYF
TRBV4-1	TRBJ2-3	TRBD2	NA	TGCGCCAGCAGCCAAGGCCAAGCGGGGACCACAGATACGCAGTATTTT	CASSQGQAGTTDTQYF
TRBV5-1	TRBJ1-1	TRBD1	once	TGCGCCAGCAGCGTAGGGGGCCACACTGAAGCTTTCTTT	CASSVGGHTEAFF
TRBV15	TRBJ2-3	TRBD2	NA	TGTGCCACCAGCAGAGGTCAGTTTGGCGGGAGGAGCACAGATACGCAGTATTTT	CATSRGQFGGRSTDTQYF
TRBV5-1	TRBJ2-7	TRBD1	NA	TGCGCCAGCAGCATAAGTGGGACAGGGGAAGAGCAGTACTTC	CASSISGTGEEQYF
TRBV19	TRBJ2-5	NA	NA	TGTGCCAGTAGTATATCTGGTTGGGGCAGGGGAATATCGGAGACCCAGTACTTC	CASSISGWGRGISETQYF
TRBV4-1	TRBJ2-5	TRBD1	NA	TGCGCCAGCAGCCAATTAGGACAGGGTGTTGAGACCCAGTACTTC	CASSQLGQGVETQYF
TRBV5-4	TRBJ2-3	TRBD1	few	TGTGCCAGCAGCCCCCAGGGGGACACAGATACGCAGTATTTT	CASSPQGDTDTQYF
TRBV21-1	TRBJ2-3	NA	once	TGTGCCAGCCTTGCGACTAGCGGGAAGAGGGTGGATACGCAGTATTTT	CASLATSGKRVDTQYF
TRBV5-1	TRBJ2-7	TRBD1	NA	TGCGCCAGCAGCTTGGGGACAGGGGACTCCTACGAGCAGTACTTC	CASSLGTGDSYEQYF
TRBV30	TRBJ1-4	TRBD1	NA	TGTGCCTGGAGTCAACAGGGGAGAGCGAATGAAAAACTGTTTTTT	CAWSQQGRANEKLFF
TRBV10-3	TRBJ2-2	TRBD2	few	TGTGCCATCAGTGAGTCAAGCGGGGGGAACACCGGGGAGCTGTTTTTT	CAISESSGGNTGELFF
TRBV11-3	TRBJ2-1	TRBD1	NA	TGTGCCAGCAGCTTAGGGACAGGTAGAGGATACAATGAGCAGTTCTTC	CASSLGTGRGYNEQFF
TRBV27	TRBJ2-3	TRBD1	NA	TGTGCCAGCAGTGCACAGGGGCCGATTAGCACAGATACGCAGTATTTT	CASSAQGPISTDTQYF
TRBV9	TRBJ2-3	TRBD2	NA	TGTGCCAGCAGCGCTAGCGGGAGCACAGATACGCAGTATTTT	CASSASGSTDTQYF
TRBV7-2	TRBJ1-2	NA	NA	TGTGCCAGCAGCCTATACCAGGACAGAATTATTAACTATGGCTACACCTTC	CASSLYQDRIINYGYTF
TRBV4-1	TRBJ2-3	TRBD2	NA	TGCGCCAGCAGCCAAGATAAATTGACTAGCGGGAGGGATACGCAGTATTTT	CASSQDKLTSGRDTQYF
TRBV18	TRBJ2-7	TRBD1	NA	TGTGCCAGCTCACTTATCCGGGACAGGGGAGCCTACGAGCAGTACTTC	CASSLIRDRGAYEQYF
TRBV10-2	TRBJ2-7	NA	NA	TGCGCCAGCAGTGAACTTTCGGGGAGCGAGCAGTACTTC	CASSELSGSEQYF
TRBV30	TRBJ1-5	NA	once	TGTGCCTGGAGCCCGTCGGGGAGAGAGCCCCAGCATTTT	CAWSPSGREPQHF
TRBV6-1	TRBJ2-7	TRBD1	NA	TGTGCCAGCAGGGAGGGACAGGGGAGCTCCTACGAGCAGTACTTC	CASREGQGSSYEQYF
TRBV5-6	TRBJ1-5	NA	NA	TGTGCCAGCAGCGTAGGACGGGACAATCAGCCCCAGCATTTT	CASSVGRDNQPQHF
TRBV9	TRBJ2-1	TRBD1	once	TGTGCCAGCAGCCTTCCGGGACAGGGGGCGACTGAGCAGTTCTTC	CASSLPGQGATEQFF
TRBV27	TRBJ1-2	TRBD1	NA	TGTGCCAGCTTCTCGGGGACAGGGGGGCCCTATGGCTACACCTTC	CASFSGTGGPYGYTF
TRBV7-3	TRBJ2-2	TRBD2	NA	TGTGCCAGCAGCTTAAATTCCGGGACTAGCGCCGGGGAGCTGTTTTTT	CASSLNSGTSAGELFF
TRBV6-1	TRBJ1-2	TRBD1	NA	TGTGCCAGCAGTGAGCGACAGGGAACCTATGGCTACACCTTC	CASSERQGTYGYTF
TRBV2	TRBJ1-5	NA	few	TGTGCCAGCAATCTACAGGGCAATCAGCCCCAGCATTTT	CASNLQGNQPQHF
TRBV27	TRBJ2-7	NA	NA	TGTGCCAGCAGTTTCAACCAACCGGGACTCCCCACCTACGAGCAGTACTTC	CASSFNQPGLPTYEQYF
TRBV7-9	TRBJ1-1	NA	NA	TGTGCCAGCAGCTTAAGAGAGATGAACACTGAAGCTTTCTTT	CASSLREMNTEAFF
TRBV5-1	TRBJ2-1	TRBD2	NA	TGCGCCAGCAGCGGGACTAGCGGGGGCGACAGCTTTTCCTACAATGAGCAGTTCTTC	CASSGTSGGDSFSYNEQFF
TRBV6-6	TRBJ1-6	NA	NA	TGTGCCAGCAGGATACTACAGGGTGTCGAGTCACCCCTCCACTTT	CASRILQGVESPLHF
TRBV6-1	TRBJ1-2	NA	NA	TGTGCCAGCAGTGAAGTTCCTCGTCGGGGGGATGGCTACACCTTC	CASSEVPRRGDGYTF
TRBV12-2	TRBJ1-3	NA	NA	TGTGCAAGTCGCTTCTTTTGGATTGAAGGGACAGATTCCGGAAACACCATATATTTT	CASRFFWIEGTDSGNTIYF